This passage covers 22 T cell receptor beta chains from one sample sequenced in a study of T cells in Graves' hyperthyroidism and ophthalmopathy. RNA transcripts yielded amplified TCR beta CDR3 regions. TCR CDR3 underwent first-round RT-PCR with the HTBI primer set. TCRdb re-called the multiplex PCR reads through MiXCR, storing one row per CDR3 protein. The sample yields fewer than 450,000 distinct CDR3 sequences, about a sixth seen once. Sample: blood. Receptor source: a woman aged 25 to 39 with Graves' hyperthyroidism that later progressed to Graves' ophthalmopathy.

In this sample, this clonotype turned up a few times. CDR3 in DNA: TGTGCCAGCAGTCCAGCGACTAGCGGGGCCTTTTGGGGGGATGAGCAGTTCTTC. Translated: CASSPATSGAFWGDEQFF. V and J are TRBV6-1 and TRBJ2-1, with 11 bases fitting TRBD2. Looked up from germline, CDR1 is MNHNS and CDR2 is SASEGT. After removal of 5 bases from V and 8 bases from J, the junction contained 17 bases not matched to a gene. This CDR3 is 18 amino acids long.

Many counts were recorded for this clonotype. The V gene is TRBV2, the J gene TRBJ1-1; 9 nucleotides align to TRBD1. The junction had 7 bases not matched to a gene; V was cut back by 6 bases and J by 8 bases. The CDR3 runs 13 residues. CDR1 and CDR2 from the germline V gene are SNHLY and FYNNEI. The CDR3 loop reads CASRRTGEGEAFF. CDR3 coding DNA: TGTGCCAGCAGGAGGACAGGGGAGGGGGAAGCTTTCTTT. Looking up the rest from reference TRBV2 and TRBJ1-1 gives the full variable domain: EPEVTQTPSHQVTQMGQEVILRCVPISNHLYFYWYRQILGQKVEFLVSFYNNEISEKSEIFDDQFSVERPDGSNFTLKIRSTKLEDSAMYFCASRRTGEGEAFFGQGTRLTVV.

The CDR3 DNA follows: TGTGCCACCAAACGTTGGGACACTGAAGCTTTCTTT. Translated, it gives CATKRWDTEAFF. This sequence joins TRBV19 and TRBJ1-1; no definite D call. Germline loops: CDR1 LNHDA, CDR2 SQIVND (reference sequence). Trimming removed 10 bases at V and 3 bases at J, with 12 bases between. The CDR3 runs to 12 residues.

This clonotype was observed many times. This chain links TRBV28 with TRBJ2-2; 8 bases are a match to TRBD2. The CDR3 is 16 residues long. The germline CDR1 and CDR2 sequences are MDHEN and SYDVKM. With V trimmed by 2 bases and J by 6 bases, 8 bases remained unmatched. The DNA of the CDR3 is TGTGCCAGCAGTTTACTCGCACTAGCGGTAGCCGGGGAGCTGTTTTTT. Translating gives CASSLLALAVAGELFF.

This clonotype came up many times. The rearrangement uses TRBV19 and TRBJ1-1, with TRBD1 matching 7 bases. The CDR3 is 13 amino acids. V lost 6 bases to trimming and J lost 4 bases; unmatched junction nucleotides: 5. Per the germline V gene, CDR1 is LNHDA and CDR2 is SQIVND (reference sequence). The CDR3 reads CASSPTGITEAFF. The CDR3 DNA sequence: TGTGCCAGTAGCCCGACAGGGATCACTGAAGCTTTCTTT.

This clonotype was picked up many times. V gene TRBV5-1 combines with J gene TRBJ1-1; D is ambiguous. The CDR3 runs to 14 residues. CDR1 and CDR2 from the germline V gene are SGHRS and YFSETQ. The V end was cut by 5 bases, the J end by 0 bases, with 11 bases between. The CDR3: CASSRIGLNTEAFF. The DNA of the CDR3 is TGCGCCAGCAGTCGGATAGGCCTGAACACTGAAGCTTTCTTT. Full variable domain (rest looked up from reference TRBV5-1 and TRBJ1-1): KAGVTQTPRYLIKTRGQQVTLSCSPISGHRSVSWYQQTPGQGLQFLFEYFSETQRNKGNFPGRFSGRQFSNSRSEMNVSTLELGDSALYLCASSRIGLNTEAFFGQGTRLTVV.

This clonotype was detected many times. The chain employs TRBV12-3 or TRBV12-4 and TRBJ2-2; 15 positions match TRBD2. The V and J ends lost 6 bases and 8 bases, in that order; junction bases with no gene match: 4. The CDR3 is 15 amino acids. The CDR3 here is CASRGTSGRQGELFF. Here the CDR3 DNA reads TGTGCCAGCAGGGGGACTAGCGGGAGGCAAGGGGAGCTGTTTTTT.

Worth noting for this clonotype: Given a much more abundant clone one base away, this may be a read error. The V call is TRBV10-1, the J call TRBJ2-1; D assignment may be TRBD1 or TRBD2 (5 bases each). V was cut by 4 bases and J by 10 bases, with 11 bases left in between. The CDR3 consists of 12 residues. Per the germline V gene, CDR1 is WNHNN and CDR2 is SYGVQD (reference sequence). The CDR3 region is CASSGGSHEQFF. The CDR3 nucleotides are TGCGCCAGCAGTGGGGGGTCGCACGAGCAGTTCTTC.

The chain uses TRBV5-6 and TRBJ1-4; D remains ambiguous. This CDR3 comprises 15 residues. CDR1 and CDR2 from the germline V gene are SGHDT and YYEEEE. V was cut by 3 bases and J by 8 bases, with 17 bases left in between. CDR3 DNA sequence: TGTGCCAGCAGCTCGCGTTTTCGGGCGCAGGAAAAACTGTTTTTT. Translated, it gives CASSSRFRAQEKLFF.

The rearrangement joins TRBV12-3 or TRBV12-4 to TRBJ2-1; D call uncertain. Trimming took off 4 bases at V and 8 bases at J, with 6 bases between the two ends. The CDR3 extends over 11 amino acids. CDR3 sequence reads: CASSSADEQFF. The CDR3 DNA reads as TGTGCCAGCAGTTCAGCAGATGAGCAGTTCTTC.

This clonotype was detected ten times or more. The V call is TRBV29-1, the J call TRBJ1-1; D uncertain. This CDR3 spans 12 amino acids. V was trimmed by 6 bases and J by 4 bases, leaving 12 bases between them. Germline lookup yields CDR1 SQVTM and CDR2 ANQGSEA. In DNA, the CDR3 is TGCAGCGTGGGCGGGGTGGGCACTGAAGCTTTCTTT. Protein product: CSVGGVGTEAFF.

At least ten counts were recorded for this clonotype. DNA of the CDR3: TGTGCCAGCAGCTTACCGGGCGTGGCCCAAGAGACCCAGTACTTC. This translates into CASSLPGVAQETQYF. The chain uses TRBV13 and TRBJ2-5; D is unclear. The germline V gene encodes CDR1 PRHDT and CDR2 FYEKMQ (reference sequence). V was shortened by 2 bases and J by 1 base, with 11 bases between the two germline ends. The CDR3 has 15 amino acids.

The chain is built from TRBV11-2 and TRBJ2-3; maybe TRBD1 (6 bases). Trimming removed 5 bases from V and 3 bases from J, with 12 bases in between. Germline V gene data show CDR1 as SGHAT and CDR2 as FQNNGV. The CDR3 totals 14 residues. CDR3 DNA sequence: TGTGCCAGCAGCCCGCTCACAGGGACAGATACGCAGTATTTT. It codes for CASSPLTGTDTQYF. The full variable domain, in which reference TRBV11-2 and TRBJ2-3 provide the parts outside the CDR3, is EAGVAQSPRYKIIEKRQSVAFWCNPISGHATLYWYQQILGQGPKLLIQFQNNGVVDDSQLPKDRFSAERLKGVDSTLKIQPAKLEDSAVYLCASSPLTGTDTQYFGPGTRLTVL.

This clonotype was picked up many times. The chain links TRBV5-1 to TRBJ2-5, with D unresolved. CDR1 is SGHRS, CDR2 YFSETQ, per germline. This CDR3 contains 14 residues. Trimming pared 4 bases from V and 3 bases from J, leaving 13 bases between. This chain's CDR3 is CASSQKDVEETQYF. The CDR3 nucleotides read TGCGCCAGCAGCCAAAAGGACGTCGAAGAGACCCAGTACTTC.

CDR3 bases: TGCGCCAGCAGCCGGAGCGGCACCGGGGAGCTGTTTTTT. It encodes CASSRSGTGELFF. This chain connects TRBV5-1 to TRBJ2-2, with D possibly TRBD2 on 5 matching bases. The V end was cut by 4 bases, the J end by 4 bases, with 8 bases between. The CDR3 has 13 amino acids. Germline-derived CDR1 and CDR2 are SGHRS and YFSETQ.

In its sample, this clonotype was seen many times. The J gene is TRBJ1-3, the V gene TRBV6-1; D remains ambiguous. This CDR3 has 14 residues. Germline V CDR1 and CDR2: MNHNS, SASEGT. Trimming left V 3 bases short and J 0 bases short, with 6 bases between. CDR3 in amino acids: CASSETYSGNTIYF. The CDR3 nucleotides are TGTGCCAGCAGTGAGACGTACTCTGGAAACACCATATATTTT.

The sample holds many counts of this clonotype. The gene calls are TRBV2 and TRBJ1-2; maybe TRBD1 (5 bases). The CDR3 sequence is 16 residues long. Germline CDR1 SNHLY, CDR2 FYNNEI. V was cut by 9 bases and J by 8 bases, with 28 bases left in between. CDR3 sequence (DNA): TGTGCCAGACCTAACTTAAACGGACGGGTGGGGGAAGGCTACACCTTC. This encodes CARPNLNGRVGEGYTF.

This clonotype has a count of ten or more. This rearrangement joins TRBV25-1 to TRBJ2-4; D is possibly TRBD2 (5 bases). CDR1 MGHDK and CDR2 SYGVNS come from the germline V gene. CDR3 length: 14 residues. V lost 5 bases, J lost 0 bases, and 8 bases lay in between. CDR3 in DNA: TGTGCCAGCAGTCCTGCGGGAGCCAAAAACATTCAGTACTTC. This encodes CASSPAGAKNIQYF.

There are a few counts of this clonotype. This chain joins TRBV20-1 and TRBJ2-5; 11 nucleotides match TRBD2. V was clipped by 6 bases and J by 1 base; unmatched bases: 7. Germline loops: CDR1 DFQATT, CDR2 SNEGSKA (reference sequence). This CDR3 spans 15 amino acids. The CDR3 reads CSARNLAGGQETQYF. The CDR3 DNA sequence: TGCAGTGCCAGGAACCTAGCGGGGGGCCAAGAGACCCAGTACTTC.

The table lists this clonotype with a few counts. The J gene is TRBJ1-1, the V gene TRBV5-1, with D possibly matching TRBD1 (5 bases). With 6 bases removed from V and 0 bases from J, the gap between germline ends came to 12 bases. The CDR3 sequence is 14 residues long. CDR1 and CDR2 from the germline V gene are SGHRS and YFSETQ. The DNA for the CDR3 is TGCGCCAGCACCCAAGGGACGGTGAACACTGAAGCTTTCTTT. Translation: CASTQGTVNTEAFF. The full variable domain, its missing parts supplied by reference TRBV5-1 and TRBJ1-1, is KAGVTQTPRYLIKTRGQQVTLSCSPISGHRSVSWYQQTPGQGLQFLFEYFSETQRNKGNFPGRFSGRQFSNSRSEMNVSTLELGDSALYLCASTQGTVNTEAFFGQGTRLTVV.

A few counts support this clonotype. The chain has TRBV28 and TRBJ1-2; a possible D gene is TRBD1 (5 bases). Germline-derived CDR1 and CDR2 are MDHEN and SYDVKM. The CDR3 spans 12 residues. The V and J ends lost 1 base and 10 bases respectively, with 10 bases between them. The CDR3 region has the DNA TGTGCCAGCAGTTTATTGGACACCGACTACACCTTC. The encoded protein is CASSLLDTDYTF.

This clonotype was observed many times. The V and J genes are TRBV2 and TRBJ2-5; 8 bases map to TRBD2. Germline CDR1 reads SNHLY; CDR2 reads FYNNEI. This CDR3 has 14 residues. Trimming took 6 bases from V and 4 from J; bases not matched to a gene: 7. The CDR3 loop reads CASSDGGALETQYF. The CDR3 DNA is TGTGCCAGCAGCGACGGGGGGGCTCTAGAGACCCAGTACTTC.